This T cell receptor beta chain was retrieved from a study of blood T cell repertoires in COVID-19. In the study overall: COVID-19 samples collected from the United States, Italy and Spain covered acute and convalescent phases.

This CDR3 is built from 14 residues. CDR1 is SGHRS, CDR2 YFSETQ, per germline. J lost 4 bases, V lost 1 base, and 3 bases had no gene match. As originally analysed: Quantification of nucleated cells was approximated via reference gene primer amplification. The method was immunoSEQ multiplex PCR; TCRdb's version includes in-frame clones alone and lacks a portion of them. V and J calls plus clone size are reproduced from that table; the DNA served to infer D and trimming. The repertoire holds about 180,000 clones, with roughly 87% as singletons. Living in 24 US areas, the participants were between roughly 18 and 89 years of age.

The sequence derives from a human donor with acute COVID-19. The donor label of this sample is uncertain. This chain links TRBV5-1 with TRBJ2-3; TRBD1 matches at 7 bases. The sequencing sample was made of PBMCs or T cells enriched from blood (not recorded which). This chain's CDR3 is CASSLYRGADTQYF. The CDR3 DNA follows: TGCGCCAGCAGCTTGTACAGGGGCGCAGATACGCAGTATTTT.